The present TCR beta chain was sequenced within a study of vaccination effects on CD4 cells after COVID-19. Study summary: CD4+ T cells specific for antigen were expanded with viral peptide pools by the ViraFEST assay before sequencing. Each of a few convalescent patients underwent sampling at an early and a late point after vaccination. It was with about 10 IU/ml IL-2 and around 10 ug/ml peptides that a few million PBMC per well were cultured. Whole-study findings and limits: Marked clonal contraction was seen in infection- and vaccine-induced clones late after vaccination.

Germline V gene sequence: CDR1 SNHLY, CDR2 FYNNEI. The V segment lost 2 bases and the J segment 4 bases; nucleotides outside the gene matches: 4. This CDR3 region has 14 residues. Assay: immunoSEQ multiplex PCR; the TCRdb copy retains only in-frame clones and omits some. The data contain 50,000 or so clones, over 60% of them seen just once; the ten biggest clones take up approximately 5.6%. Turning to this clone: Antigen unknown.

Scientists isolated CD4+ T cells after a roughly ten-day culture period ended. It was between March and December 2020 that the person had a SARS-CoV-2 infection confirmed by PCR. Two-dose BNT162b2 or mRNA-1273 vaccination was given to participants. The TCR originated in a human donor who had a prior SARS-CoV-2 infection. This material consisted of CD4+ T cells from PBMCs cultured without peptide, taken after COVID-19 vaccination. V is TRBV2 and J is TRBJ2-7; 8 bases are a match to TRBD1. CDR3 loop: CASSERQGAYEQYF. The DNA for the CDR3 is TGTGCCAGCAGTGAACGCCAGGGGGCATACGAGCAGTACTTC.